These 4 T cell receptor beta chains originate from one sample sequenced in a study of cytomegalovirus exposure and HLA in healthy donors. This PCR relied on a set of 60 Vbeta primers and 13 Jbeta primers. Libraries were prepared by immunoSEQ multiplex PCR; TCRdb keeps only in-frame clonotypes and omits some of them. The table includes a few hundred thousand clones, about 75% detected once. Sequencing was performed on PBMCs. These receptors all come from a female donor in good health and CMV-seronegative.

Details on this clone: This CDR3 is also generated by other DNA sequences in the sample. The gene calls are TRBV5-4 and TRBJ1-4; D is undetermined. Trimming cost V 4 bases and J 4 bases, with 14 bases left between them. This CDR3 has 15 residues. Germline-derived CDR1 and CDR2 are SGHNT and YYREEE (reference sequence). DNA of the CDR3: TGTGCCAGCAGCATTGGTATGGAGCTTAATGAAAAACTGTTTTTT. The encoded protein is CASSIGMELNEKLFF.

This chain links TRBV10-1 with TRBJ2-7, with D unresolved. Germline V gives CDR1 WNHNN, CDR2 SYGVQD (reference sequence). V was trimmed by 8 bases and J by 6 bases, leaving 11 bases between them. The CDR3 consists of 11 residues. CDR3 region: CASGSRSEQYF. DNA of the CDR3: TGCGCCAGCGGGTCTAGATCCGAGCAGTACTTC.

The V gene is TRBV4-1, the J gene TRBJ2-5; 7 bases fit TRBD2. Unmatched junction bases numbered 22, after V lost 8 bases and J lost 4 bases. This CDR3 contains 18 residues. Germline values: CDR1 MGHRA, CDR2 YSYEKL. The CDR3 reads CASRSGGKAGWLGETQYF. Written as DNA, the CDR3 is TGCGCCAGCCGAAGTGGCGGCAAAGCGGGATGGTTGGGAGAGACCCAGTACTTC.

The chain carries TRBV4-1 and TRBJ2-7; perhaps TRBD2 as D (6 bases). Trimming took off 0 bases at V and 2 bases at J, with 20 bases between the two ends. The germline gives CDR1 MGHRA, CDR2 YSYEKL. The CDR3 consists of 18 residues. The CDR3 region is CASSQDSAAGRRTYEQYF. As DNA, the CDR3 is TGCGCCAGCAGCCAAGACAGTGCCGCGGGGAGGAGGACCTACGAGCAGTACTTC.